This is a list of T cell receptor beta chains from one sample in a study of cytomegalovirus exposure and HLA in healthy donors. Here immunoSEQ multiplex PCR was the method, and the copy in TCRdb shows in-frame clones only, minus some. The data contain under 200,000 clones, about three quarters of them singletons. Sequencing input: PBMCs. These receptors were obtained from a middle-aged woman in good health and CMV-seronegative. Each CDR3 is given with its conserved first and last residue. A D gene is named only where the DNA matches it firmly. Size is stated for part of the rows, as once, few or many counts, or as a class when the clone is expanded.

v_gene: TRBV7-8
d_gene: NA
len: 16
abundance: once
j_gene: TRBJ1-1
CDR3nt: TGTGCCAGCAGCTTAGGGCAGGGGATCCGGAACACTGAAGCTTTCTTT
CDR3aa: CASSLGQGIRNTEAFF

v_gene: TRBV28
d_gene: NA
len: 13
abundance: NA
j_gene: TRBJ1-2
CDR3nt: TGTGCCAGCAGCACCGGGACTAACTATGGCTACACCTTC
CDR3aa: CASSTGTNYGYTF

v_gene: TRBV6-4
d_gene: TRBD2
len: 17
abundance: NA
j_gene: TRBJ2-5
CDR3nt: TGTGCCAGCAGGCTCTTGAGGACTAGCGGGGGAAAGGAGACCCAGTACTTC
CDR3aa: CASRLLRTSGGKETQYF

v_gene: TRBV4-1
d_gene: TRBD1
len: 16
abundance: NA
j_gene: TRBJ1-2
CDR3nt: TGCGCCAGCAGCCAAGATTCGCGACAGGGGGCGGGTGGCTACACCTTC
CDR3aa: CASSQDSRQGAGGYTF

v_gene: TRBV6-5
d_gene: NA
len: 14
abundance: once
j_gene: TRBJ1-1
CDR3nt: TGTGCCAGCAGTTACTCCCCAGGGAACACTGAAGCTTTCTTT
CDR3aa: CASSYSPGNTEAFF

v_gene: TRBV9
d_gene: NA
len: 12
abundance: NA
j_gene: TRBJ2-3
CDR3nt: TGTGCCAGCAGCTTAACTAGGGATACGCAGTATTTT
CDR3aa: CASSLTRDTQYF

v_gene: TRBV10-3
d_gene: TRBD1
len: 13
abundance: NA
j_gene: TRBJ1-2
CDR3nt: TGTGCCATCAATGGACAGGGGTCTGATGGCTACACCTTC
CDR3aa: CAINGQGSDGYTF

v_gene: TRBV5-1
d_gene: TRBD1
len: 15
abundance: NA
j_gene: TRBJ2-7
CDR3nt: TGCGCCAGCAGCCTGTGGACAGGCCAAAACTACGAGCAGTACTTC
CDR3aa: CASSLWTGQNYEQYF

v_gene: TRBV11-2
d_gene: NA
len: 13
abundance: NA
j_gene: TRBJ2-7
CDR3nt: TGTGCCAGCAGCGTTAGGGGGTCCTACGAGCAGTACTTC
CDR3aa: CASSVRGSYEQYF

v_gene: TRBV2
d_gene: NA
len: 12
abundance: NA
j_gene: TRBJ1-5
CDR3nt: TGTGCCAGCAGTGAAGGGGCTCAGCCCCAGCATTTT
CDR3aa: CASSEGAQPQHF

v_gene: TRBV28
d_gene: TRBD1
len: 14
abundance: NA
j_gene: TRBJ1-1
CDR3nt: TGTGCCAGCAGTGGACAGGGGCGGCGGACTGAAGCTTTCTTT
CDR3aa: CASSGQGRRTEAFF

v_gene: TRBV5-1
d_gene: TRBD1
len: 13
abundance: NA
j_gene: TRBJ2-5
CDR3nt: TGCGCCAGCAGCACACAGGGGGCCGAGACCCAGTACTTC
CDR3aa: CASSTQGAETQYF

v_gene: TRBV9
d_gene: NA
len: 15
abundance: few
j_gene: TRBJ2-2
CDR3nt: TGTGCCAGCAGCGTAGGCCGGCCGGGCACCGGGGAGCTGTTTTTT
CDR3aa: CASSVGRPGTGELFF

v_gene: TRBV15
d_gene: NA
len: 14
abundance: NA
j_gene: TRBJ2-2
CDR3nt: TGTGCCACCAGCAGGACAGCGAACACCGGGGAGCTGTTTTTT
CDR3aa: CATSRTANTGELFF

v_gene: TRBV19
d_gene: NA
len: 13
abundance: few
j_gene: TRBJ2-7
CDR3nt: TGTGCCAGTAGTCGGTCCCCTCTCGACGAGCAGTACTTC
CDR3aa: CASSRSPLDEQYF

v_gene: TRBV11-2
d_gene: TRBD1
len: 15
abundance: NA
j_gene: TRBJ2-5
CDR3nt: TGTGCCAGCAGCCCCGGGACAGGCAATTCGGAGACCCAGTACTTC
CDR3aa: CASSPGTGNSETQYF

v_gene: TRBV4-1
d_gene: NA
len: 15
abundance: few
j_gene: TRBJ2-7
CDR3nt: TGCGCCAGCAGCCAAGATTGGCGACTAACCTACGAGCAGTACTTC
CDR3aa: CASSQDWRLTYEQYF

v_gene: TRBV9
d_gene: NA
len: 13
abundance: NA
j_gene: TRBJ2-2
CDR3nt: TGTGCCAGCAGCGTCCCCCTAGCGGGGGAGCTGTTTTTT
CDR3aa: CASSVPLAGELFF

v_gene: TRBV28
d_gene: TRBD1
len: 14
abundance: NA
j_gene: TRBJ2-5
CDR3nt: TGTGCCAGCAGTTTAACGACAGGGGAAGAGACCCAGTACTTC
CDR3aa: CASSLTTGEETQYF

v_gene: TRBV5-1
d_gene: NA
len: 14
abundance: NA
j_gene: TRBJ1-1
CDR3nt: TGCGCCAGCAGCTTGGACATGGGGGGCACTGAAGCTTTCTTT
CDR3aa: CASSLDMGGTEAFF

v_gene: TRBV4-1
d_gene: NA
len: 16
abundance: NA
j_gene: TRBJ2-5
CDR3nt: TGCGCCAGCAGCCTTCTGGTCGCCGGGGTCCAAGAGACCCAGTACTTC
CDR3aa: CASSLLVAGVQETQYF

v_gene: TRBV28
d_gene: TRBD1
len: 15
abundance: NA
j_gene: TRBJ1-2
CDR3nt: TGTGCCAGCAGTTTGGCAGGGGGCCAAAGAAACGGCTACACCTTC
CDR3aa: CASSLAGGQRNGYTF

v_gene: TRBV7-9
d_gene: NA
len: 15
abundance: NA
j_gene: TRBJ1-4
CDR3nt: TGTTCCAGCAGCTTGAGTCTGACAACTAATGAAAAACTGTTTTTT
CDR3aa: CSSSLSLTTNEKLFF

v_gene: TRBV5-1
d_gene: TRBD1
len: 18
abundance: once
j_gene: TRBJ1-2
CDR3nt: TGCGCCAGCAGCCTGCGGTCGGGGACAGGCCTTTCTAACTATGGCTACACCTTC
CDR3aa: CASSLRSGTGLSNYGYTF

v_gene: TRBV4-1
d_gene: NA
len: 15
abundance: NA
j_gene: TRBJ2-7
CDR3nt: TGCGCCAGCAGCCAGCCGGCCTCCCGACAGAACGAGCAGTACTTC
CDR3aa: CASSQPASRQNEQYF

v_gene: TRBV19
d_gene: TRBD1
len: 16
abundance: NA
j_gene: TRBJ1-6
CDR3nt: TGTGCCAGTAGTTATAAGGGACAGGGCTATAATTCACCCCTCCACTTT
CDR3aa: CASSYKGQGYNSPLHF

v_gene: TRBV19
d_gene: NA
len: 13
abundance: once
j_gene: TRBJ2-1
CDR3nt: TGTGCCAGTAAGGACGGGGCCTACAATGAGCAGTTCTTC
CDR3aa: CASKDGAYNEQFF

v_gene: TRBV7-3
d_gene: TRBD1
len: 15
abundance: few
j_gene: TRBJ1-1
CDR3nt: TGTGCCAGCAGCCCCTACAGGGGGCAGGACACTGAAGCTTTCTTT
CDR3aa: CASSPYRGQDTEAFF

v_gene: TRBV5-1
d_gene: NA
len: 14
abundance: NA
j_gene: TRBJ2-7
CDR3nt: TGCGCCAGCAGCGAACTAGGCAGCTCCTACGAGCAGTACTTC
CDR3aa: CASSELGSSYEQYF

v_gene: TRBV10-3
d_gene: TRBD1
len: 18
abundance: NA
j_gene: TRBJ1-6
CDR3nt: TGTGCCATCAGTGAGTCGAAGATAGTTGGGACAGGGGATTCACCCCTCCACTTT
CDR3aa: CAISESKIVGTGDSPLHF

v_gene: TRBV11-2
d_gene: TRBD2
len: 15
abundance: NA
j_gene: TRBJ2-2
CDR3nt: TGTGCCAGCAGCCCAAGACTAGCGGGGGGCGGGGAGCTGTTTTTT
CDR3aa: CASSPRLAGGGELFF

v_gene: TRBV18
d_gene: NA
len: 13
abundance: NA
j_gene: TRBJ1-4
CDR3nt: TGTGCCAGCTCACCACGGTCAGATGAAAAACTGTTTTTT
CDR3aa: CASSPRSDEKLFF

v_gene: TRBV2
d_gene: NA
len: 14
abundance: NA
j_gene: TRBJ2-1
CDR3nt: TGTGCCAGCACTCCTTCCAGCTCCTACAATGAGCAGTTCTTC
CDR3aa: CASTPSSSYNEQFF

v_gene: TRBV5-8
d_gene: NA
len: 16
abundance: NA
j_gene: TRBJ1-2
CDR3nt: TGTGCCAGCAGCCCCTGGGGGGTCGGGAACAACTATGGCTACACCTTC
CDR3aa: CASSPWGVGNNYGYTF

v_gene: TRBV7-9
d_gene: NA
len: 14
abundance: once
j_gene: TRBJ2-3
CDR3nt: TGTGCCAGCAGCTTAGGGCTTTCCACAGATACGCAGTATTTT
CDR3aa: CASSLGLSTDTQYF

v_gene: TRBV29-1
d_gene: TRBD1
len: 14
abundance: NA
j_gene: TRBJ2-7
CDR3nt: TGCAGCGTTGTATGGACAGGGGGGTTCTACGAGCAGTACTTC
CDR3aa: CSVVWTGGFYEQYF

v_gene: TRBV18
d_gene: NA
len: 15
abundance: NA
j_gene: TRBJ2-2
CDR3nt: TGTGCCAGCTCACCACCGACCAGGATCGAAGGGGAGCTGTTTTTT
CDR3aa: CASSPPTRIEGELFF

v_gene: TRBV5-4
d_gene: NA
len: 17
abundance: NA
j_gene: TRBJ2-1
CDR3nt: TGTGCCAGCAGCAGGGGACCGGAGGGCCGCTCCTACAATGAGCAGTTCTTC
CDR3aa: CASSRGPEGRSYNEQFF

v_gene: TRBV4-1
d_gene: NA
len: 15
abundance: NA
j_gene: TRBJ2-2
CDR3nt: TGCGCCAGCAGCCAAGAACAGGTCGGGACCGGGGAGCTGTTTTTT
CDR3aa: CASSQEQVGTGELFF

v_gene: TRBV5-1
d_gene: NA
len: 14
abundance: NA
j_gene: TRBJ2-3
CDR3nt: TGCGCCAGCAGCTGGGCAGGGAAGTCGGATACGCAGTATTTT
CDR3aa: CASSWAGKSDTQYF

v_gene: TRBV10-3
d_gene: TRBD1
len: 14
abundance: NA
j_gene: TRBJ1-2
CDR3nt: TGTGCCATCCATCAGGGGGTCGGTGGCTATGGCTACACCTTC
CDR3aa: CAIHQGVGGYGYTF

v_gene: TRBV18
d_gene: NA
len: 19
abundance: NA
j_gene: TRBJ1-6
CDR3nt: TGTGCCAGCTCACCACCCGGACAGTGGACCCTCTCCTATAATTCACCCCTCCTCTTT
CDR3aa: CASSPPGQWTLSYNSPLLF

v_gene: TRBV19
d_gene: NA
len: 13
abundance: once
j_gene: TRBJ2-3
CDR3nt: TGTGCCAGACACGGGGGAGAAACAGATACGCAGTATTTT
CDR3aa: CARHGGETDTQYF

v_gene: TRBV6-1
d_gene: TRBD1
len: 16
abundance: NA
j_gene: TRBJ1-1
CDR3nt: TGTGCCAGCAGTGAACTGGGGGTAGGGGGCCTCACTGAAGCTTTCTTT
CDR3aa: CASSELGVGGLTEAFF

v_gene: TRBV7-2
d_gene: NA
len: 13
abundance: NA
j_gene: TRBJ1-1
CDR3nt: TGTGCCAGCAGCCGAGCCTTGAACACTGAAGCTTTCTTT
CDR3aa: CASSRALNTEAFF

v_gene: TRBV27
d_gene: NA
len: 15
abundance: NA
j_gene: TRBJ1-1
CDR3nt: TGTGCCAGCAGTGAAGCCAGGGGCGAGAACACTGAAGCTTTCTTT
CDR3aa: CASSEARGENTEAFF

v_gene: TRBV5-1
d_gene: NA
len: 15
abundance: NA
j_gene: TRBJ2-3
CDR3nt: TGCGCCAGCAGCTTCCAAGAGACACAGTACGATACGCAGTATTTT
CDR3aa: CASSFQETQYDTQYF

v_gene: TRBV7-3
d_gene: NA
len: 15
abundance: once
j_gene: TRBJ2-2
CDR3nt: TGTGCCAGCAGCTTAGGCGGGGCGAACACCGGGGAGCTGTTTTTT
CDR3aa: CASSLGGANTGELFF

v_gene: TRBV2
d_gene: NA
len: 13
abundance: NA
j_gene: TRBJ1-1
CDR3nt: TGTGCCAGCAACTGGGGGGGGGCCGCTGAAGCTTTCTTT
CDR3aa: CASNWGGAAEAFF

v_gene: TRBV28
d_gene: TRBD1
len: 18
abundance: NA
j_gene: TRBJ1-4
CDR3nt: TGTGCCAGCAGCCGCCGGACAGGTTTTTCCGGGGCTAATGAAAAACTGTTTTTT
CDR3aa: CASSRRTGFSGANEKLFF

v_gene: TRBV19
d_gene: TRBD1
len: 15
abundance: few
j_gene: TRBJ1-1
CDR3nt: TGTGCCAGTAGTATAGGTGACAGGGGGAACACTGAAGCTTTCTTT
CDR3aa: CASSIGDRGNTEAFF

v_gene: TRBV28
d_gene: NA
len: 11
abundance: NA
j_gene: TRBJ2-7
CDR3nt: TGTGCCAGCAGTTCGGAGCGTCGCCAGTACTTC
CDR3aa: CASSSERRQYF

v_gene: TRBV6-5
d_gene: NA
len: 13
abundance: once
j_gene: TRBJ1-4
CDR3nt: TGTGCCGCAGGGATCTCGTGGAATGAAAAACTGTTTTTT
CDR3aa: CAAGISWNEKLFF

v_gene: TRBV5-1
d_gene: NA
len: 14
abundance: NA
j_gene: TRBJ2-3
CDR3nt: TGCGCCAGCAGAAAGCAAGCCAAAACAGATACGCAGTATTTT
CDR3aa: CASRKQAKTDTQYF

v_gene: TRBV25-1
d_gene: TRBD1
len: 14
abundance: NA
j_gene: TRBJ1-4
CDR3nt: TGTGCCAGCAGTGATTGGACAGGGTCTGAAAAACTGTTTTTT
CDR3aa: CASSDWTGSEKLFF

v_gene: TRBV7-9
d_gene: NA
len: 12
abundance: NA
j_gene: TRBJ2-7
CDR3nt: TGTGCCAGCAGCTCCAAAGACTACGAGCAGTACTTC
CDR3aa: CASSSKDYEQYF

v_gene: TRBV7-9
d_gene: NA
len: 19
abundance: few
j_gene: TRBJ2-3
CDR3nt: TGTGCCAGCAGCTTGGTTGGGCTAGCGATTCCCCCTGGCACAGATACGCAGTATTTT
CDR3aa: CASSLVGLAIPPGTDTQYF